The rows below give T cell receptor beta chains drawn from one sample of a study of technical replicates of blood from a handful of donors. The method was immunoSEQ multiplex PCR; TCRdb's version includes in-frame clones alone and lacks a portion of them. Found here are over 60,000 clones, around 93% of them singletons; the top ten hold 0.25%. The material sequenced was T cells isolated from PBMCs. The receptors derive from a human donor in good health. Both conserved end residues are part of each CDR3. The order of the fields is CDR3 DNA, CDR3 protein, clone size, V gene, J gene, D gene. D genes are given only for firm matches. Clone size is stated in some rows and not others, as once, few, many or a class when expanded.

DNA: TGCGCCAGCAGCCAAGGATCGCTGCCTAGCGGGAGTAAGGGCGAGCAGTACTTC
CDR3: CASSQGSLPSGSKGEQYF
size: NA
V: TRBV4-1
J: TRBJ2-7
D: TRBD2

DNA: TGTGCCAGCAGGGAGTATGGCTACACCTTC
CDR3: CASREYGYTF
size: NA
V: TRBV21-1
J: TRBJ1-2
D: NA

DNA: TGTGCCAGCAGTGAACTGGCGGGAGCCGCCTACGAGCAGTACTTC
CDR3: CASSELAGAAYEQYF
size: NA
V: TRBV2
J: TRBJ2-7
D: TRBD2

DNA: TGTGCCAGCAGTTATCAGGGGGCAGAACAGCCCCAGCATTTT
CDR3: CASSYQGAEQPQHF
size: NA
V: TRBV6-5
J: TRBJ1-5
D: TRBD1

DNA: TGTGCCAGCACCTCTCCCCGAAGCGATGAGCAGTTCTTC
CDR3: CASTSPRSDEQFF
size: NA
V: TRBV2
J: TRBJ2-1
D: NA

DNA: TGTGCCAGCAGTCTACAGGGTTCGCCTAACACTGAAGCTTTCTTT
CDR3: CASSLQGSPNTEAFF
size: NA
V: TRBV2
J: TRBJ1-1
D: NA

DNA: TGTGCCATCAGCTCAAGCGGGAGTTACAATGAGCAGTTCTTC
CDR3: CAISSSGSYNEQFF
size: NA
V: TRBV10-3
J: TRBJ2-1
D: TRBD2

DNA: TGTGCCAGCAGTGAAGCTGGGACAGTGGCGCAAGAGCAGTACTTC
CDR3: CASSEAGTVAQEQYF
size: NA
V: TRBV6-1
J: TRBJ2-7
D: TRBD1

DNA: TGCAGTGCTAGGAGGGCAGATACGCAGTATTTT
CDR3: CSARRADTQYF
size: once
V: TRBV20-1
J: TRBJ2-3
D: NA

DNA: TGTGCCAGCAGTAGCCTAGCAGCCTCCTACGAGCAGTACTTC
CDR3: CASSSLAASYEQYF
size: NA
V: TRBV28
J: TRBJ2-7
D: NA

DNA: TGTGCCAGCAGTGAAGTTCGGGGTTCAGAAGCTTTCTTT
CDR3: CASSEVRGSEAFF
size: NA
V: TRBV6-1
J: TRBJ1-1
D: NA

DNA: TGTGCCAGCAGCTTAGTCCCTCCGGGACAGGGGGGCGAGACCCAGTACTTC
CDR3: CASSLVPPGQGGETQYF
size: NA
V: TRBV11-2
J: TRBJ2-5
D: TRBD1

DNA: TGTGCCAGCAGCGTGGGACGGCCAGGCTATAATATAGGCACCTTC
CDR3: CASSVGRPGYNIGTF
size: NA
V: TRBV5-6
J: TRBJ1-2
D: NA

DNA: TGTGCCAGCAGCTTAGTTCAAGCCGGGACTGGAAACACCATATATTTT
CDR3: CASSLVQAGTGNTIYF
size: NA
V: TRBV11-2
J: TRBJ1-3
D: NA

DNA: TGCGCCAGCAGCTTGTTATCCGGGAGGGCCTACAATGAGCAGTTCTTC
CDR3: CASSLLSGRAYNEQFF
size: NA
V: TRBV5-1
J: TRBJ2-1
D: TRBD2

DNA: TGTGCCACCAATCCGTTGGGGGCACGACAGCCCCAGCATTTT
CDR3: CATNPLGARQPQHF
size: NA
V: TRBV19
J: TRBJ1-5
D: NA

DNA: TGTGCCAGCAGCTTAGGGTCCGGGACAGGGAACTATGGCTACACCTTC
CDR3: CASSLGSGTGNYGYTF
size: NA
V: TRBV7-9
J: TRBJ1-2
D: TRBD1

DNA: TGTGCCAGCAGCTTGGGAGGAGACGGTACAGTCTCAAGCCTAAGGACCCAGTACTTC
CDR3: CASSLGGDGTVSSLRTQYF
size: once
V: TRBV7-9
J: TRBJ2-5
D: NA

DNA: TGTGCCAGTTATGGCCGGGACAGGGGTCCAGCTAACTATGGCTACACCTTC
CDR3: CASYGRDRGPANYGYTF
size: few
V: TRBV19
J: TRBJ1-2
D: TRBD1

DNA: TGTGCCAGCAGCTTAGGACGACTCCTTGAGATGAACACTGAAGCTTTCTTT
CDR3: CASSLGRLLEMNTEAFF
size: NA
V: TRBV7-9
J: TRBJ1-1
D: NA

DNA: TGTGCCAGCAGCTTACTATGGACAGCGAACACTGAAGCTTTCTTT
CDR3: CASSLLWTANTEAFF
size: NA
V: TRBV7-3
J: TRBJ1-1
D: NA

DNA: TGTGCCAGCAGCTTGACTAGCGGGAGGACGAACGAGCAGTACTTC
CDR3: CASSLTSGRTNEQYF
size: NA
V: TRBV7-8
J: TRBJ2-7
D: TRBD2

DNA: TGTGCCACCAGCGTCGCAGGAGTGAAGACTAGCGGTAGCCTCCTCTACGAGCAGTACTTC
CDR3: CATSVAGVKTSGSLLYEQYF
size: NA
V: TRBV15
J: TRBJ2-7
D: TRBD2

DNA: TGTGCCAGTAGTTCTCAGGGGGCAGGGACTCCCACCGAGCAGTACTTC
CDR3: CASSSQGAGTPTEQYF
size: NA
V: TRBV19
J: TRBJ2-7
D: TRBD1

DNA: TGCGCCAGCAGCCACCGGGATCCGACACTGTTTTTT
CDR3: CASSHRDPTLFF
size: NA
V: TRBV4-1
J: TRBJ1-4
D: NA

DNA: TGTGCCAGCAGCGCGGGACTAGCTCCTCAAGAGACCCAGTACTTC
CDR3: CASSAGLAPQETQYF
size: NA
V: TRBV9
J: TRBJ2-5
D: TRBD2